This entry concerns a single T cell receptor (beta chain). CDR1 is LNHDA and CDR2 is SQIVND in the germline V gene (reference sequence). Unmatched junction bases numbered 6, after V lost 8 bases and J lost 3 bases. The CDR3 extends over 13 amino acids. The data belong to a study of control samples from healthy donors and cancer patients. TCRdb's copy holds only in-frame clones and misses some; the assay was immunoSEQ multiplex PCR. The top ten hold approximately 3.8% of the sample, which has over 50,000 clones, 70% to 90% seen once. The chain carries TRBV19 and TRBJ1-1; 7 nucleotides match TRBD1. The sequenced material came from blood. The receptor comes from a man aged 50-60 years in good health. Here the CDR3 reads CASGRQGHTEAFF. The CDR3 DNA reads as TGTGCCAGTGGTCGACAGGGACACACTGAAGCTTTCTTT.